This T cell receptor beta chain was sequenced for a study of T cell responses to AZD1222 COVID-19 vaccine. Assay used: immunoSEQ multiplex PCR; TCRdb lists only in-frame clones, some missing. Of around 110,000 clones listed, around 92% are singletons. The germline V and J ends were trimmed by 4 bases and 2 bases, with 12 bases remaining between them. The CDR3 sequence is 14 residues long. Germline assignment: CDR1 SGHRS and CDR2 YFSETQ. The receptor was derived from an adult who received the AZD1222 COVID-19 vaccine. This sample comprised peripheral blood, obtained 28 days after the second AZD1222 dose. V and J are TRBV5-1 and TRBJ2-5; D is unresolved. The CDR3 is CASSRTVTQETQYF. CDR3 bases: TGCGCCAGCAGCCGTACGGTAACTCAAGAGACCCAGTACTTC.